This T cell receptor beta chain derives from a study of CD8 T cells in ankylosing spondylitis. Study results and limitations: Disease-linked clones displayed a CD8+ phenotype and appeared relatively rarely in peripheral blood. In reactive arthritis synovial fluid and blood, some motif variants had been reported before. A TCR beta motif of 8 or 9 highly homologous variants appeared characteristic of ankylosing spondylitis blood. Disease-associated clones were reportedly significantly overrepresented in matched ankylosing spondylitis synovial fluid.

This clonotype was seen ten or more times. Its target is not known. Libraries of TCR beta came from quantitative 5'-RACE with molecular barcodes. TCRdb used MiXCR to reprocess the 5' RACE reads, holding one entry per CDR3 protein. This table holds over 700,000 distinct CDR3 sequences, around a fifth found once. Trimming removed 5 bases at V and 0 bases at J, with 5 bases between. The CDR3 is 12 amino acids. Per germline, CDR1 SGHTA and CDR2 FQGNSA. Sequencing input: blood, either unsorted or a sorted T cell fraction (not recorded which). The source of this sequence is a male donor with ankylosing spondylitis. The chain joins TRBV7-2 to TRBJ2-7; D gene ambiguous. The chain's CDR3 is CASSVSSYEQYF. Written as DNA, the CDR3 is TGTGCCAGCAGCGTGAGCTCCTACGAGCAGTACTTC.